This is a list of T cell receptor beta chains from one sample in a study of T-cell reconstitution after alpha-beta-depleted transplantation in children. TCRdb re-derived calls from the PCR reads in MiXCR, one entry per CDR3 protein. Altogether about 500,000 distinct CDR3 sequences are present, 9.5% to 12% being singletons, with the ten largest covering 14%. The specimen was PBMCs, mostly from graft donor cells, collected 180 days after TCRalphabeta/CD19-depleted stem cell transplant. Receptors originate from a female patient between 2 and 15 years old who had a stem cell transplant for aplastic anemia, so the T cells may come from the graft donor. CDR3s include the opening cysteine and the closing phenylalanine or tryptophan. A D gene is named only where the DNA matches it firmly. Where a row states a size, it is once, few, many or the class of an expanded clone; other rows omit it.

v_call	d_call	j_call	clone_size	cdr3_aa	cdr3_nt
TRBV5-1	TRBD2	TRBJ2-2	NA	CASRFTAIGLAGNTGELFF	TGCGCCAGCAGATTTACAGCGATCGGACTAGCGGGGAACACCGGGGAGCTGTTTTTT
TRBV5-1	TRBD1	TRBJ1-2	many	CASSSDGTDYGYTF	TGCGCCAGCAGCTCAGACGGGACAGACTATGGCTACACCTTC
TRBV7-9	TRBD1	TRBJ1-2	few	CASSRFTGQRPFNYGYTF	TGTGCCAGCAGCCGTTTTACGGGACAGCGCCCCTTTAACTATGGCTACACCTTC
TRBV7-2	NA	TRBJ2-5	few	CASSLSREQETQYF	TGTGCCAGCAGCCTATCCCGGGAGCAAGAGACCCAGTACTTC
TRBV7-2	NA	TRBJ1-5	few	CASSLVGVSNQPQHF	TGTGCCAGCAGCTTAGTGGGGGTAAGCAATCAGCCCCAGCATTTT
TRBV19	NA	TRBJ1-1	NA	CASSINFGVNTEAFF	TGTGCCAGTAGTATAAATTTTGGAGTTAACACTGAAGCTTTCTTT
TRBV6-5	TRBD2	TRBJ2-2	NA	CASRPTSGPLNTGELFF	TGTGCCAGCAGACCGACTAGCGGGCCCCTAAACACCGGGGAGCTGTTTTTT
TRBV5-1	NA	TRBJ2-1	NA	CASSLPRDALNEQFF	TGCGCCAGCAGCTTGCCCCGGGACGCCTTAAATGAGCAGTTCTTC
TRBV19	NA	TRBJ1-2	few	CASSISGEQGQSGVRNYGYTF	TGTGCCAGTAGTATCTCGGGCGAGCAGGGGCAAAGCGGGGTCAGGAACTATGGCTACACCTTC
TRBV20-1	TRBD2	TRBJ2-3	NA	CSARDLGPSGSFYPDTQYF	TGCAGTGCTAGAGATCTTGGGCCTAGCGGGAGCTTTTACCCAGATACGCAGTATTTT
TRBV9	TRBD2	TRBJ2-1	few	CASSSISLATNNEQFF	TGTGCCAGCAGCTCCATTTCACTAGCGACAAACAATGAGCAGTTCTTC
TRBV29-1	NA	TRBJ1-5	NA	CSVGDNQPQHF	TGCAGCGTTGGAGACAATCAGCCCCAGCATTTT
TRBV6-2/TRBV6-3	NA	TRBJ2-1	NA	CATCRPTSYNEQFF	TGTGCCACCTGCCGACCCACCTCCTACAATGAGCAGTTCTTC
TRBV10-2	TRBD2	TRBJ2-1	few	CASSGSGTSGREGLANEQFF	TGCGCCAGCAGTGGATCAGGGACTAGCGGGAGGGAGGGGTTGGCCAATGAGCAGTTCTTC
TRBV19	NA	TRBJ2-2	few	CASSSRGPGAGELFF	TGTGCCAGTAGTTCTCGGGGGCCGGGGGCCGGGGAGCTGTTTTTT
TRBV5-1	NA	TRBJ1-2	few	CASSLGERNGYTF	TGCGCCAGCAGCTTGGGGGAACGTAATGGCTACACCTTC
TRBV15	NA	TRBJ2-5	few	CATSRSKTVGTQYF	TGTGCCACCAGCAGATCGAAAACCGTGGGGACCCAGTACTTC
TRBV5-1	NA	TRBJ1-4	NA	CASSDTGITNEKLFF	TGCGCCAGCAGCGATACAGGGATCACTAATGAAAAACTGTTTTTT
TRBV30	NA	TRBJ1-1	few	CAWSESFGRTEAFF	TGTGCCTGGAGTGAATCCTTTGGCCGCACTGAAGCTTTCTTT
TRBV20-1	NA	TRBJ2-1	NA	CSARYGSFYNEQFF	TGCAGTGCTAGGTACGGATCCTTCTACAATGAGCAGTTCTTC
TRBV29-1	TRBD2	TRBJ2-1	NA	CSVNPAGVYNEQFF	TGCAGCGTTAACCCGGCGGGAGTATACAATGAGCAGTTCTTC
TRBV7-9	NA	TRBJ2-3	NA	CASSLGSQGWGTDTQYF	TGTGCCAGCAGCTTAGGATCGCAGGGATGGGGCACAGATACGCAGTATTTT
TRBV7-6	TRBD2	TRBJ2-5	NA	CASSFITSAQETQYF	TGTGCCAGCAGCTTCATCACTAGCGCCCAAGAGACCCAGTACTTC
TRBV2	NA	TRBJ2-1	NA	CTCSLGDEQFF	TGTACCTGCAGTTTGGGGGATGAGCAGTTCTTC
TRBV24-1	NA	TRBJ2-1	few	CATSDPSTSFAEQFF	TGTGCCACCAGTGACCCCAGTACTAGCTTCGCTGAGCAGTTCTTC
TRBV12-3/TRBV12-4	NA	TRBJ2-1	many	CASRPDPPSGDEQFF	TGTGCCAGCAGGCCAGACCCTCCCTCCGGGGATGAGCAGTTCTTC
TRBV28	NA	TRBJ2-7	few	CASSPPRANSYEQYF	TGTGCCAGCAGCCCCCCAAGGGCGAACTCCTACGAGCAGTACTTC
TRBV12-3/TRBV12-4	TRBD1	TRBJ1-1	many	CASSQTGTTEAFF	TGTGCCAGCAGCCAGACAGGGACCACTGAAGCTTTCTTT
TRBV27	TRBD1	TRBJ1-2	few	CASSGQGNYGYTF	TGTGCCAGCAGTGGACAGGGGAACTATGGCTACACCTTC
TRBV18	NA	TRBJ1-1	NA	CASSPSSRENTEAFF	TGTGCCAGCTCACCATCCTCCCGGGAGAACACTGAAGCTTTCTTT
TRBV20-1	TRBD2	TRBJ2-1	NA	CSAPSLAGGSYNEQFF	TGCAGTGCTCCGTCCTTAGCGGGAGGATCCTACAATGAGCAGTTCTTC
TRBV12-3/TRBV12-4	NA	TRBJ2-1	NA	CASSLEHSSAPRFF	TGTGCCAGCAGTTTAGAACATTCGTCCGCGCCCCGGTTCTTC
TRBV7-2	TRBD1	TRBJ1-3	NA	CASSDRGKGNTIYF	TGTGCCAGCAGCGACAGGGGGAAGGGAAACACCATATATTTT
TRBV29-1	TRBD1	TRBJ1-6	few	CSVGAGGTNSPLHF	TGCAGCGTGGGCGCAGGGGGAACGAATTCACCCCTCCACTTT
TRBV5-1	NA	TRBJ2-1	few	CASSLEQLNNEQFF	TGCGCCAGCAGCTTGGAACAGCTCAACAATGAGCAGTTCTTC
TRBV25-1	NA	TRBJ2-2	NA	CAISPGTGPRTGELFF	TGTGCCATCAGCCCCGGGACTGGACCGAGAACCGGGGAGCTGTTTTTT
TRBV11-2	NA	TRBJ1-1	few	CASSPVEEAFF	TGTGCCAGCAGCCCTGTCGAAGAAGCTTTCTTT
TRBV18	NA	TRBJ1-5	NA	CASSDHRASGPQHF	TGTGCCAGCTCAGATCACAGAGCTTCTGGGCCCCAGCATTTT
TRBV7-2	NA	TRBJ2-3	few	CASSLAAGFLTDTQYF	TGTGCCAGCAGCTTAGCGGCGGGGTTCCTCACAGATACGCAGTATTTT
TRBV11-2	TRBD1	TRBJ1-2	many	CASSLDVRTGGPYGYTF	TGTGCCAGCAGCTTAGATGTCAGGACAGGGGGCCCCTATGGCTACACCTTC
TRBV27	NA	TRBJ2-5	few	CASKPRDPHRTQYF	TGTGCCAGCAAACCTCGGGACCCACATAGGACCCAGTACTTC
TRBV2	NA	TRBJ2-7	NA	CASSEEGGGSYEQYF	TGTGCCAGCAGTGAAGAAGGGGGGGGGTCCTACGAGCAGTACTTC
TRBV5-1	TRBD1	TRBJ2-1	few	CASSLYRGRLRPDNEQFF	TGCGCCAGCAGCTTGTACAGGGGGCGACTCAGACCCGACAATGAGCAGTTCTTC
TRBV3-1	TRBD2	TRBJ2-1	NA	CASSQEEGRSGSFNEQFF	TGTGCCAGCAGCCAAGAGGAGGGCCGTAGCGGGAGTTTCAATGAGCAGTTCTTC
TRBV28	NA	TRBJ2-7	few	CASRTISGTVNDYEQYF	TGTGCCAGCAGAACTATCTCCGGGACGGTCAACGACTACGAGCAGTACTTC
TRBV4-3	TRBD1	TRBJ2-4	NA	CASSQDPRGRANIQYF	TGCGCCAGCAGCCAAGACCCCAGGGGGCGGGCAAACATTCAGTACTTC
TRBV27	NA	TRBJ1-3	few	CASSPSLSGNTIYF	TGTGCCAGCAGTCCTTCCCTCTCTGGAAACACCATATATTTT
TRBV12-3/TRBV12-4	NA	TRBJ2-1	NA	CASSFRVREQFF	TGTGCCAGCAGCTTCAGGGTTCGTGAGCAGTTCTTC
TRBV7-9	TRBD1	TRBJ1-2	NA	CASSLDNRGRGYTF	TGTGCCAGCAGCTTAGACAACAGGGGCCGAGGCTACACCTTC